The 15 T cell receptor beta chains listed next were all sequenced from one sample in a study of blood T cell repertoires in COVID-19. Measured with immunoSEQ multiplex PCR; TCRdb has only the in-frame clones, and not every one. Altogether around 250,000 clones are present, around nine tenths being singletons, with the ten largest covering about 4%. What was sequenced was PBMCs or T cells enriched from blood (not recorded which). All receptors come from a woman in her 30s who had recovered from COVID-19.

The CDR3 sequence is CASSFAGAGVEKLFF. DNA of the CDR3: TGTGCCAGCAGCTTTGCAGGGGCTGGGGTTGAAAAACTGTTTTTT. V is TRBV7-9 and J is TRBJ1-4; perhaps TRBD1 as D (6 bases). This CDR3 has 15 residues. Trimming took off 3 bases at V and 7 bases at J, with 15 bases between the two ends. Per germline, CDR1 SEHNR and CDR2 FQNEAQ (reference sequence).

This clone was recorded once. This chain links TRBV9 with TRBJ2-3; TRBD2 matches 9 bases. The CDR3 consists of 16 residues. V shed 4 bases, J shed 5 bases, and the junction held 11 bases outside the gene matches. Germline CDR1 is SGDLS and CDR2 is YYNGEE. The CDR3 DNA follows: TGTGCCAGCAGCCCCGGGGTTAGCGGGAGCGGAGATACGCAGTATTTT. Translating gives CASSPGVSGSGDTQYF.

The rearrangement uses TRBV5-6 and TRBJ2-1; 7 bases match TRBD2. The trim removed 4 bases at V and 1 base at J, leaving 11 bases unmatched. The CDR3 spans 17 residues. Germline V gene data show CDR1 as SGHDT and CDR2 as YYEEEE. Written as DNA, the CDR3 is TGTGCCAGCAGCCAGATCCCGGGAGGCCTATCCTACAATGAGCAGTTCTTC. It codes for CASSQIPGGLSYNEQFF.

The chain uses TRBV2 and TRBJ2-5; TRBD1 matches 9 bases. The CDR3 consists of 13 residues. J was trimmed by 4 bases and V by 8 bases; bases with no gene match: 5. CDR1 SNHLY and CDR2 FYNNEI come from the germline V gene. CDR3 residues: CASGRQGGETQYF. The CDR3 DNA is TGTGCCAGCGGGAGACAGGGGGGAGAGACCCAGTACTTC.

Turning to this clone: The junction does not match germline at one end; this may be a read error. J is TRBJ2-2 and V is TRBV7-2; a possible D gene is TRBD2 (5 bases). CDR3 length: 13 residues. Germline V CDR1 and CDR2: SGHTA, FQGNSA. This chain's CDR3 is CASSLASSGELFF. CDR3 sequence (DNA): TGTGCCAGCAGCCTAGCTAGCTCCGGGGAGCTGTTTTTT. The full variable domain, completed using reference TRBV7-2 and TRBJ2-2, is GAGVSQSPSNKVTEKGKDVELRCDPISGHTALYWYRQSLGQGLEFLIYFQGNSAPDKSGLPSDRFSAERTGGSVSTLTIQRTQQEDSAVYLCASSLASSGELFFGEGSRLTVL.

The rearrangement links TRBV5-1 to TRBJ2-2; 8 nucleotides line up with TRBD1. CDR1 and CDR2 (germline): SGHRS, YFSETQ. V dropped 2 bases and J dropped 3; count of bases not matched to a gene: 6. This CDR3 contains 16 residues. Here the CDR3 reads CASSFLGQGDTGELFF. DNA for the CDR3: TGCGCCAGCAGCTTCCTCGGACAGGGCGACACCGGGGAGCTGTTTTTT.

This chain uses TRBV28 with TRBJ1-1; D may be TRBD1 (6 bases). The V gene's germline CDR1 is MDHEN and CDR2 SYDVKM. The CDR3 extends over 16 amino acids. The ends were cut back, 11 bases at V and 1 base at J, with 23 bases in the middle. CDR3 coding DNA: TGTGCCTGCGGACAGCGGTGGGGAAGGGGGAACACTGAAGCTTTCTTT. This translates into CACGQRWGRGNTEAFF.

The chain uses TRBV7-9 and TRBJ1-1, with unresolved D. The CDR3 contains 15 residues. The V end was cut by 5 bases, the J end by 6 bases, with 19 bases between. CDR1 and CDR2 (germline): SEHNR, FQNEAQ (reference sequence). The CDR3: CASSRREGSNAEAFF. In DNA, the CDR3 is TGTGCCAGCAGCCGCCGGGAGGGATCCAACGCTGAAGCTTTCTTT.

The V gene is TRBV6-5, the J gene TRBJ1-2, with TRBD1 matching over 7 bases. V shed 7 bases and J 8 bases; nucleotides not matched to a gene: 13. The length of the CDR3 is 14 residues. Germline CDR1 MNHEY, CDR2 SVGAGI. CDR3 sequence reads: CASTPDRVLSGYTF. As DNA, the CDR3 is TGTGCCAGCACCCCCGACAGGGTTCTAAGCGGCTACACCTTC.

CDR3 amino acids: CASRGKAGGYTF. The CDR3 DNA reads TGTGCCAGCCGGGGTAAAGCCGGGGGCTACACCTTC. The chain links TRBV6-5 to TRBJ1-2; D is unresolved. CDR3 length: 12 residues. Trimming shortened V by 8 bases and J by 8 bases, and 15 bases separated the two germline ends. Germline values: CDR1 MNHEY, CDR2 SVGAGI.

The chain's CDR3 is CASSIPGRGSTYEQYF. CDR3 nucleotide sequence: TGTGCCAGTAGTATACCGGGACGGGGGTCCACCTACGAGCAGTACTTC. The chain carries TRBV19 and TRBJ2-7; weak D call: TRBD2 (6 bases). Germline CDR1 reads LNHDA; CDR2 reads SQIVND (reference sequence). Trimming removed 2 bases from V and 2 bases from J, with 16 bases in between. CDR3 length: 16 residues.

The chain recombines TRBV7-9 with TRBJ2-2; tentatively, D is TRBD1 (6 bases). The germline V gene has CDR1 SEHNR and CDR2 FQNEAQ (reference sequence). The length of the CDR3 is 17 residues. Trimming removed 5 bases at V and 6 bases at J, with 22 bases between. The CDR3 sequence is CASSGGRTVGRSGELFF. CDR3 coding DNA: TGTGCCAGCAGCGGAGGCAGGACAGTTGGTCGCTCCGGGGAGCTGTTTTTT.

The gene calls are TRBV9 and TRBJ2-5; D may be TRBD2 (5 bases). V lost 0 bases, J lost 3 bases, and 18 bases lay in between. The CDR3 sequence is 17 residues long. Germline CDR1 SGDLS, CDR2 YYNGEE. This CDR3 reads CASSVAEGEIGEETQYF. For the CDR3, the DNA is TGTGCCAGCAGCGTAGCCGAGGGAGAGATTGGGGAAGAGACCCAGTACTTC.

The gene calls are TRBV5-6 and TRBJ1-1; TRBD1 matches at 11 bases. Looked up from germline, CDR1 is SGHDT and CDR2 is YYEEEE. Losses at the gene ends were 4 bases for V and 3 bases for J; bases not matched to a gene: 2. This CDR3 is 14 amino acids long. Written as DNA, the CDR3 is TGTGCCAGCAGCGCGGGACAGGGGGACACTGAAGCTTTCTTT. As protein: CASSAGQGDTEAFF.

This chain uses TRBV7-9 with TRBJ2-1, with 7 nucleotides matching TRBD1. The CDR3 has 14 amino acids. Trimming at V came to 5 bases and at J to 4 bases, leaving 5 bases not matched to a gene. Germline lookup yields CDR1 SEHNR and CDR2 FQNEAQ (reference sequence). CDR3 nucleotide sequence: TGTGCCAGCAGCCCGACAGGGCTTTACAATGAGCAGTTCTTC. Translating gives CASSPTGLYNEQFF.